This record looks at one T cell receptor beta chain sequence and its context. The antigen is not known. The data stem from a study of glioma-infiltrating T cells after dendritic cell vaccination. Study-wide results and limits: No direct clonality-survival link was found; a diverse polyclonal response may matter. Few patients contributed both blood and tumor specimens.

Trimming stripped 6 bases from V and 3 bases from J, with 17 bases between. The CDR3 consists of 15 residues. The germline V gene has CDR1 KGHSH and CDR2 LQKENI. The PCR used 60 V beta and 13 J beta primers. The table came from immunoSEQ multiplex PCR; TCRdb's copy has only in-frame clones and leaves some out. Of some 30,000 clones in the sample, 85% to 95% were seen once. The TCR sequence derives from a human donor with glioblastoma. The chain is built from TRBV18 and TRBJ2-5; TRBD2 might be the D (6 bases). Sample: blood, taken before dendritic cell vaccination. The CDR3 loop is CASSRGTGSKETQYF. The CDR3 bases are TGTGCCAGCTCCCGCGGGACTGGCTCCAAAGAGACCCAGTACTTC. Looking up the rest from reference TRBV18 and TRBJ2-5 gives the full variable domain: NAGVMQNPRHLVRRRGQEARLRCSPMKGHSHVYWYRQLPEEGLKFMVYLQKENIIDESGMPKERFSAEFPKEGPSILRIQQVVRGDSAAYFCASSRGTGSKETQYFGPGTRLLVL.